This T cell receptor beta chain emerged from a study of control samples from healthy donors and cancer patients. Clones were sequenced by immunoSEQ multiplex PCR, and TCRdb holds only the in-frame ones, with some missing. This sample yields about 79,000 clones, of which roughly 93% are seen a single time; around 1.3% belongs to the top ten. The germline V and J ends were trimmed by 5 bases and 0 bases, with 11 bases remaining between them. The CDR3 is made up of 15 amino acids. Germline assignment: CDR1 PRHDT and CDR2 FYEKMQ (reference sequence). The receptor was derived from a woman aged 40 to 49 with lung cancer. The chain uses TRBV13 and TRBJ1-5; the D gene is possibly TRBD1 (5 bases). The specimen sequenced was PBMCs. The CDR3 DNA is TGTGCCAGCAGCCGGGGGAGAAGTAGCAATCAGCCCCAGCATTTT. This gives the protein CASSRGRSSNQPQHF.